This T cell receptor beta chain was recovered during a study of T-cell reconstitution after alpha-beta-depleted transplantation in children. Preparation of the TCRbeta library involved a method that used unique molecular identifiers. One entry per CDR3 protein results from TCRdb running MiXCR on the PCR reads. The table includes just over 950,000 distinct CDR3 sequences, about 30% detected once. Germline V lookup: CDR1 SGHVS, CDR2 FNYEAQ. The CDR3 extends over 18 amino acids. V lost 2 bases to trimming and J lost 4 bases, with 21 bases between them. The source material was PBMCs, mostly from graft donor cells, sampled 360 days after TCRalphabeta/CD19-depleted stem cell transplant. The chain combines TRBV7-6 with TRBJ1-3; possible D gene TRBD1, 5 bases. This TCR was recovered from a boy in the first two years of life who had a stem cell transplant for SCID, so the T cells may come from the graft donor. The CDR3 DNA reads as TGTGCCAGCAGCTTATTCTTCCGCTCGGTTCAGGGAGGAAACACCATATATTTT. It is translated as CASSLFFRSVQGGNTIYF.